The following is a TCR beta chain sequence with its context. Its target antigen remains unknown. Per-base qualities were not stored, and no clone one base away is much larger. From the germline V gene, CDR1 is MGHDK and CDR2 is SYGVNS. Trimming costs V 7 bases and J 5 bases, and their ends lie 9 bases apart. The CDR3, from cysteine to phenylalanine, totals 11 residues. The entry retains the CDR3 DNA only, 33 bases that are in frame from base 1. Collaborating institutions collected whole blood in K2EDTA tubes following their own protocols. For TCRbeta analysis, collaborator samples were shipped as frozen whole blood, as isolated PBMCs, or as DNA extracted from either sample type. The data were taken from a study of blood T cell repertoires in COVID-19 (dated by TCRdb to about 2020). With regard to the full study: Samples from collaborators originated in the United States, Italy and Spain and spanned both the acute and convalescent phases of COVID-19. Subjects who had been exposed to COVID-19, were actively infected with it, or had recovered from it provided the deeply sampled blood TCRbeta repertoires that made up the dataset. The material from the prospective study consisted of cDNA or gDNA derived from T cells, B-cell-depleted T cells, or PBMCs. The samples were drawn from two sources: the first 160 participants of the ongoing ImmuneRACE study, and 1,000 to 1,500 subjects contributed by 6 global collaborators. HLA class I and class II types, where available, came from metadata supplied by the sample provider rather than from assay-based typing. A de-identified subject ID, COVID-19 status, age in years and sex were almost always included in the sample metadata. The repertoires were made available in a free public database intended to serve as a resource for research on the immune response to SARS-CoV-2. The paper's findings and limits, for the study overall: The quantity of clinical and demographic metadata differed by source and by participant and was supplied without curation.

The immunoSEQ Assay, a bias-controlled multiplex PCR, was used to amplify TCRbeta CDR3 regions from genomic DNA. Per the source publication's procedure: The number of nucleated cells in each sample was estimated by amplification of reference gene primers within the assay. Sequence reads were collapsed and filtered to measure the absolute abundance of every unique TCRbeta CDR3 rearrangement. Productive Simpson clonality was computed per sample as the square root of Simpson's diversity index over productive rearrangements. TCRdb provides this immuneACCESS table in a form limited to in-frame rearrangements. Some clones are lacking; in checked studies, under half of them reflect an unresolved V gene, and why the rest are absent is not known. V and J calls and clone size are as listed in that table; D and trimming were resolved from the DNA. Within this sample are about 190,000 clones, with 88% of them counted one time only. Of the sample, about 1.1% is held by the ten largest clones.

The receptor comes from a man aged 25 to 45 with acute or convalescent COVID-19. The specimen was peripheral blood. The sequence is built from TRBV25-1 and TRBJ2-7, and possibly TRBD2, on 5 matching bases. The nucleotide sequence is given as TGTGCCAGCACCGGACTCCACGAGCAGTACTTC. This yields the protein CASTGLHEQYF.